A single sample is the source of the 17 T cell receptor beta chains below, sequenced in a study of shared clonotypes between healthy human individuals. Some clones are missing from TCRdb's copy, which holds only in-frame ones; the method was immunoSEQ multiplex PCR. The sample records some 2,400,000 clones, about 94% being singletons. The sample comprised naive CD4+ T cells sorted from blood. Specified subset: CD45RA+ positively selected. Receptor source: a man younger than 35 in good health.

The chain joins TRBV5-1 to TRBJ2-3, with D hard to call. The germline V gene has CDR1 SGHRS and CDR2 YFSETQ. The CDR3 contains 16 residues. V lost 2 bases and J lost 4, with 17 bases in between. The CDR3 spells CASSFLMTDLADTQYF. CDR3 in DNA: TGCGCCAGCAGCTTCTTAATGACGGACCTGGCAGATACGCAGTATTTT.

This rearrangement joins TRBV6-6 to TRBJ1-5; no definite D call. This CDR3 spans 13 amino acids. V lost 1 base, J lost 5 bases, and 6 bases lay in between. Looked up from germline, CDR1 is MNHNY and CDR2 is SVGAGI (reference sequence). The CDR3 reads CASSYFLDQPQHF. The CDR3 coding sequence is TGTGCCAGCAGTTACTTCTTGGATCAGCCCCAGCATTTT.

This chain links TRBV6-6 with TRBJ1-2; possible D gene TRBD1, 5 bases. CDR1 is MNHNY, CDR2 SVGAGI, per germline (reference sequence). This CDR3 comprises 11 residues. Trimming stripped 7 bases from V and 7 bases from J, with 10 bases between. CDR3 in amino acids: CASMGDLGYTF. CDR3 DNA: TGTGCCAGCATGGGGGACCTTGGCTACACCTTC.

This sequence joins TRBV5-4 and TRBJ2-3; 7 bases match TRBD1. This CDR3 has 15 amino acids. J lost 3 bases, V lost 4 bases, and 8 bases had no gene match. Germline CDR1 is SGHNT and CDR2 is YYREEE (reference sequence). The chain's CDR3 is CASSDPRGPTDTQYF. The DNA of the CDR3 is TGTGCCAGCAGCGATCCAAGGGGGCCGACAGATACGCAGTATTTT.

On this clone: The junction shows a germline mismatch at one end, possibly a read error. V usage is TRBV7-6 and J usage is TRBJ2-7, with D possibly called TRBD1 or TRBD2 (5 bases each). CDR1 and CDR2 from the germline V gene are SGHVS and FNYEAQ. This CDR3 spans 12 amino acids. The CDR3 DNA sequence: TGTGCCAGCAGCCCCCTCCGGGGCAGGGAGTGCTTC. Protein: CASSPLRGRECF.

The CDR3 loop is CASSPQGLNTEAFF. In nucleotides, the CDR3 is TGTGCCAGCAGCCCCCAAGGGCTGAACACTGAAGCTTTCTTT. The chain joins TRBV7-2 to TRBJ1-1; no reliable D call. CDR3 size: 14 residues. Trimming took off 5 bases at V and 0 bases at J, with 10 bases between the two ends. The germline V gene has CDR1 SGHTA and CDR2 FQGNSA.

The V gene is TRBV6-5, the J gene TRBJ1-5; 7 bases match TRBD1. This CDR3 region has 15 residues. The germline V gene encodes CDR1 MNHEY and CDR2 SVGAGI. Unmatched junction bases numbered 9, after V lost 4 bases and J lost 6 bases. CDR3 in DNA: TGTGCCAGCAGTTTACAACAGGGGATCGGTCAGCCCCAGCATTTT. It yields the protein CASSLQQGIGQPQHF.

Worth noting for this clone: The same CDR3 can be traced to other DNA sequences in this sample. The rearrangement joins TRBV6-1 to TRBJ1-1; D remains ambiguous. The CDR3 is made up of 13 amino acids. Per germline, CDR1 MNHNS and CDR2 SASEGT. V was shortened by 5 bases and J by 0 bases, with 7 bases between the two germline ends. The DNA of the CDR3 is TGTGCCAGCAGTCGCCAGGTGAACACTGAAGCTTTCTTT. It translates to CASSRQVNTEAFF.

This clone was counted once. J is TRBJ2-7 and V is TRBV5-4; D unclear. Germline CDR1 is SGHNT and CDR2 is YYREEE (reference sequence). The ends were cut back, 3 bases at V and 4 bases at J, with 23 bases in the middle. This CDR3 region has 17 residues. The CDR3 sequence is CASSSGVDERLRYEQYF. Written as DNA, the CDR3 is TGTGCCAGCAGCTCTGGAGTGGATGAAAGGCTAAGATACGAGCAGTACTTC.

V gene TRBV11-2 combines with J gene TRBJ2-5, with TRBD1 matching over 7 bases. Germline CDR1 and CDR2: SGHAT and FQNNGV. The CDR3 is made up of 14 amino acids. The junction had 7 bases not matched to a gene; V was cut back by 5 bases and J by 4 bases. The DNA of the CDR3 is TGTGCCAGCAGCCCACAGGGGCGAGGAGAGACCCAGTACTTC. It translates to CASSPQGRGETQYF.

The genes are TRBV7-9 and TRBJ1-5, with TRBD1 matching over 9 bases. There are 18 residues in the CDR3. Losses at the gene ends were 4 bases for V and 7 bases for J; bases not matched to a gene: 17. Germline values: CDR1 SEHNR, CDR2 FQNEAQ (reference sequence). The CDR3 DNA sequence: TGTGCCAGCAGCTACTGGACAGGGGATGAGGTTGGTAAACAGCCCCAGCATTTT. Protein: CASSYWTGDEVGKQPQHF.

The chain recombines TRBV6-1 with TRBJ1-1; perhaps TRBD1 as D (5 bases). Germline CDR1 reads MNHNS; CDR2 reads SASEGT. Trimming left V 8 bases short and J 4 bases short, with 14 bases between. The CDR3 spans 13 residues. CDR3 nucleotide sequence: TGTGCCAGCCCCAAGGGGCCGAGCACTGAAGCTTTCTTT. Translating gives CASPKGPSTEAFF.

The chain is built from TRBV29-1 and TRBJ1-2; D may be TRBD1 (6 bases). The CDR3 is 14 amino acids. Looked up from germline, CDR1 is SQVTM and CDR2 is ANQGSEA. V shed 0 bases and J shed 4 bases, with 12 bases lying between them. The CDR3 DNA follows: TGCAGCGTTGAAGATCGGGGCAGGGGCTATGGCTACACCTTC. This sequence encodes CSVEDRGRGYGYTF.

The chain joins TRBV30 to TRBJ2-7; D is possibly TRBD1 or TRBD2 (7 bases each). V was pared by 4 bases and J by 7 bases, with 23 bases between. Per the germline V gene, CDR1 is GTSNPN and CDR2 is SVGIG (reference sequence). The CDR3 sequence is 15 residues long. This CDR3 reads CAWIRRQGLRSEQYF. The CDR3 nucleotides are TGTGCCTGGATCCGAAGACAGGGACTACGATCGGAGCAGTACTTC. Based on the CDR3 plus reference TRBV30 and TRBJ2-7, the full variable domain is SQTIHQWPATLVQPVGSPLSLECTVEGTSNPNLYWYRQAAGRGLQLLFYSVGIGQISSEVPQNLSASRPQDRQFILSSKKLLLSDSGFYLCAWIRRQGLRSEQYFGPGTRLTVT.

The chain couples TRBV28 to TRBJ1-2, with a weak D call TRBD1 (6 bases). This CDR3 spans 14 amino acids. V lost 1 base, J lost 2 bases, and 8 bases lay in between. Germline loops: CDR1 MDHEN, CDR2 SYDVKM. CDR3 DNA: TGTGCCAGCAGTTTATCAGGGGAAAACTATGGCTACACCTTC. Protein sequence: CASSLSGENYGYTF.

V and J are TRBV7-9 and TRBJ1-2; TRBD1 agrees at 8 bases. V gave up 0 bases and J gave up 11 bases; unmatched junction bases: 5. In germline, CDR1 is SEHNR, CDR2 FQNEAQ (reference sequence). CDR3 size: 13 residues. The DNA of the CDR3 is TGTGCCAGCAGCTTAGCGGGGACAGGTTATTACACCTTC. Its translation: CASSLAGTGYYTF. Variable domain in full (rest from reference TRBV7-9 and TRBJ1-2): DTGVSQNPRHKITKRGQNVTFRCDPISEHNRLYWYRQTLGQGPEFLTYFQNEAQLEKSRLLSDRFSAERPKGSFSTLEIQRTEQGDSAMYLCASSLAGTGYYTFGSGTRLTVV.

This rearrangement joins TRBV30 to TRBJ2-7, with D maybe TRBD1 (6 bases). Germline lookup yields CDR1 GTSNPN and CDR2 SVGIG (reference sequence). Trimming took 1 base from V and 4 from J, leaving 17 bases between them. The CDR3 has 15 residues. The CDR3 region is CAWSAQTGFRYEQYF. The CDR3 region has the DNA TGTGCCTGGAGTGCCCAAACAGGGTTCAGATACGAGCAGTACTTC.